Sequencing of this TCR beta chain was carried out in a study of monozygotic twins with cystic fibrosis. The assay was immunoSEQ multiplex PCR, and TCRdb's table has in-frame clones only and misses some. The table records some 35,000 clones, just over 90% of them present only once. The V gene lost 4 bases and the J gene lost 1 base, with 17 bases spanning the gap. The germline V gene encodes CDR1 LNHDA and CDR2 SQIVND (reference sequence). The CDR3 totals 17 residues. The rearrangement joins TRBV19 to TRBJ1-5, with D perhaps TRBD1 (5 bases). The clonotype was recovered from a boy aged 2 to 10 with cystic fibrosis. The specimen sequenced was blood. CDR3 amino acids: CASSTRGGFDSNQPQHF. The DNA for the CDR3 is TGTGCCAGTAGTACTAGGGGAGGGTTCGACAGCAATCAGCCCCAGCATTTT.